This T cell receptor (beta chain) was documented in a study of Graves' ophthalmopathy and Graves' hyperthyroidism. Study results and limitations: Ophthalmopathy cases were distinguished from stable hyperthyroidism by a 13-signature model, reaching about 85% sensitivity and roughly 80% specificity. The model's prediction of ophthalmopathy progression had 70.59% sensitivity and roughly 72% specificity.

Amplified TCR beta CDR3 regions were obtained using RNA transcripts as template. An initial RT-PCR round employing HTBI primers preceded a second-round multiplex PCR. One entry per CDR3 protein, called by TCRdb with MiXCR from the multiplex PCR reads. The profile shows under 800,000 distinct CDR3 sequences, about 20% of them singletons. Other autoimmune diseases, uncontrolled infections, pregnancy or lactation excluded patients from enrollment. Symptoms, serum thyroxine and TRAb, thyroid ultrasound, and orbital computed tomography formed the diagnostic basis. This clonotype was seen repeatedly, ten times or more. As yet, its antigen is unknown. The CDR3 covers 14 residues. CDR1 MNHEY and CDR2 SMNVEV come from the germline V gene (reference sequence). V was clipped by 3 bases and J by 5 bases, with 13 bases between them.

The chain uses TRBV27 and TRBJ2-5; D tentatively reads TRBD1 or TRBD2 (6 bases each). The sequenced sample consisted of peripheral blood. The sequence derives from a woman aged 18-30 years with stable Graves' hyperthyroidism. Some clones in this sample may be carry-over from other donors' samples. The CDR3, as DNA: TGTGCCAGCAGTTTCGGGGGCGCGTGGGAGACCCAGTACTTC. Translating it yields CASSFGGAWETQYF.